This T cell receptor beta chain is from a study of cytomegalovirus exposure and HLA in healthy donors. The CDR3 contains 13 residues. Looked up from germline, CDR1 is LNHDA and CDR2 is SQIVND (reference sequence). V gave up 8 bases and J gave up 5 bases, with 14 bases separating them. All the people who gave samples were healthy bone marrow donors. General study results and limits: TCR beta sequences reportedly predicted the HLA-A and HLA-B alleles of most subjects accurately.

With 60 Vbeta and 13 Jbeta primers, the PCR was carried out. The method was immunoSEQ multiplex PCR; TCRdb's version includes in-frame clones alone and lacks a portion of them. The sample lists under 200,000 clones, about 79% occurring once. With regard to this clone: What it binds is not known.

Sequenced material: PBMCs. The clonotype comes from a man between 45 and 60 years old in good health and CMV-seropositive. V is TRBV19 and J is TRBJ2-3; maybe TRBD2 (6 bases). The DNA of the CDR3 is TGTGCCAGTGCTCCGGGGGTCGGAGATACGCAGTATTTT. Encoded protein: CASAPGVGDTQYF.